Listed here are 18 T cell receptor beta chains from one sample, sequenced in a study of control samples from healthy donors and cancer patients. TCRdb keeps only in-frame clones here, not all; method: immunoSEQ multiplex PCR. The table records approximately 44,000 clones, 65% to 80% of them present only once. The specimen sequenced was formalin-fixed, paraffin-embedded tissue. The receptors were sampled from a male donor with melanoma.

The chain recombines TRBV2 with TRBJ2-7, with 11 positions matching TRBD2. V trimming: 3 bases; J trimming: 7 bases; junction bases outside the gene matches: 8. CDR3 length equals 15 residues. From germline, CDR1 is SNHLY and CDR2 FYNNEI. CDR3 nucleotides: TGTGCCAGCAGTGATGAGACTAGCGGGACGGTGGAGCAGTACTTC. It is translated as CASSDETSGTVEQYF. The whole variable domain, remainder taken from reference TRBV2 and TRBJ2-7, is EPEVTQTPSHQVTQMGQEVILRCVPISNHLYFYWYRQILGQKVEFLVSFYNNEISEKSEIFDDQFSVERPDGSNFTLKIRSTKLEDSAMYFCASSDETSGTVEQYFGPGTRLTVT.

The rearrangement uses TRBV10-1 and TRBJ2-5, with D possibly TRBD1 on 6 matching bases. The CDR3 has 16 residues. CDR1 WNHNN and CDR2 SYGVQD come from the germline V gene (reference sequence). Trimming cost V 3 bases and J 4 bases, with 18 bases left between them. In DNA form, the CDR3 reads TGCGCCAGCAGTGAATCGACAGGCCGACGAGGAGAGACCCAGTACTTC. Its protein product is CASSESTGRRGETQYF.

The CDR3 is CASSSDRGAYGYTF. DNA for the CDR3: TGTGCCAGCAGTTCGGACAGGGGTGCCTATGGCTACACCTTC. The chain links TRBV27 to TRBJ1-2, with 9 bases aligning to TRBD1. Germline loops: CDR1 MNHEY, CDR2 SMNVEV (reference sequence). The trim removed 4 bases at V and 4 bases at J, leaving 4 bases unmatched. This CDR3 spans 14 amino acids.

The chain combines TRBV28 with TRBJ1-1, with D unclear. V was clipped by 6 bases and J by 11 bases, with 19 bases between them. Germline values: CDR1 MDHEN, CDR2 SYDVKM. This CDR3 region has 13 residues. The CDR3 nucleotides are TGTGCCAGCAGCTCCGCGTCGGGGTCCGGTGCTTTCTTT. Encoded protein: CASSSASGSGAFF.

In its sample, this clone was seen a few times. The chain recombines TRBV28 with TRBJ2-2; 8 bases are shared with TRBD1. The CDR3 totals 17 residues. J gave up 3 bases and V 4 bases, and 10 bases lay outside the gene matches. Germline V gives CDR1 MDHEN, CDR2 SYDVKM. For the CDR3, the DNA is TGTGCCAGCAGTTCCCCCCAGGGACAGGCCTACACCGGGGAGCTGTTTTTT. Protein: CASSSPQGQAYTGELFF.

V is TRBV10-2 and J is TRBJ2-7, with 8 bases identical to TRBD1. In germline, CDR1 is WSHSY, CDR2 SAAADI. The junction had 2 bases not matched to a gene; V was cut back by 4 bases and J by 3 bases. CDR3 length: 13 amino acids. For the CDR3, the DNA is TGCGCCAGCAGTGGGGGACAGGTCTACGAGCAGTACTTC. As protein: CASSGGQVYEQYF.

CDR3 nucleotide sequence: TGTGCCAGCAGCCATAGACAGGGACGGCGCGATGAGCAGTTCTTC. Translation gives CASSHRQGRRDEQFF. V is TRBV6-5 and J is TRBJ2-1; 7 bases fit TRBD1. The CDR3 is 15 amino acids. The germline gives CDR1 MNHEY, CDR2 SVGAGI. Germline trimming cut 6 bases from V and 8 bases from J; bases unmatched to any gene: 13.

The chain recombines TRBV6-4 with TRBJ2-3; D is undetermined. V lost 3 bases and J 0 bases, leaving 10 bases between the germline ends. This CDR3 has 15 amino acids. Germline CDR1 and CDR2: MRHNA and SNTAGT. CDR3 nucleotide sequence: TGTGCCAGCAGTGAAGTATCCTCTAGCACAGATACGCAGTATTTT. It yields the protein CASSEVSSSTDTQYF.

The chain links TRBV28 to TRBJ1-1; D is perhaps TRBD1 (6 bases). The ends were cut back, 7 bases at V and 1 base at J, with 10 bases in the middle. The CDR3 is made up of 13 amino acids. Germline lookup yields CDR1 MDHEN and CDR2 SYDVKM. CDR3 nucleotides: TGTGCCAGCACCCCGGGACAGAACACTGAAGCTTTCTTT. It specifies CASTPGQNTEAFF.

The chain recombines TRBV6-4 with TRBJ2-7; D is unclear. Per the germline V gene, CDR1 is MRHNA and CDR2 is SNTAGT. CDR3 length: 14 amino acids. Trimming shortened V by 6 bases and J by 3 bases, and 15 bases separated the two germline ends. This CDR3 is CASSRSKQFYEQYF. CDR3 sequence (DNA): TGTGCCAGCAGCAGATCTAAACAGTTCTACGAGCAGTACTTC.

The V gene is TRBV27, the J gene TRBJ2-1; either TRBD1 or TRBD2 may supply D (5 bases each). The CDR3 sequence is 14 residues long. The V end was cut by 6 bases, the J end by 6 bases, with 15 bases between. CDR1 and CDR2 from the germline V gene are MNHEY and SMNVEV (reference sequence). The CDR3 spells CASSIDRDRNEQFF. The CDR3 DNA reads as TGTGCCAGCAGCATAGACCGGGACCGCAATGAGCAGTTCTTC.

J is TRBJ2-5 and V is TRBV19; 13 bases align to TRBD2. This CDR3 is built from 18 residues. Germline CDR1 reads LNHDA; CDR2 reads SQIVND (reference sequence). Trimming at V came to 0 bases and at J to 5 bases, leaving 9 bases not matched to a gene. The CDR3 protein is CASSIDTSGRAGGETQYF. CDR3 bases: TGTGCCAGTAGTATAGATACTAGCGGGAGGGCCGGCGGGGAGACCCAGTACTTC.

The sample holds a few counts of this clone. The chain carries TRBV3-1 (or the pseudogene TRBV3-2) and TRBJ1-2; D not certain. This CDR3 has 11 amino acids. CDR1 and CDR2 (germline): LGHDT, YNNKEL (reference sequence). Deletions cut 1 base from V and 8 bases from J, with 5 bases between. CDR3 sequence reads: CASSQGGGYTF. Written as DNA, the CDR3 is TGTGCCAGCAGCCAAGGTGGAGGCTACACCTTC.

The chain is built from TRBV7-9 and TRBJ2-2; no definite D call. The germline V and J ends were trimmed by 3 bases and 5 bases, with 4 bases remaining between them. The CDR3 is 12 residues long. The V gene's germline CDR1 is SEHNR and CDR2 FQNEAQ (reference sequence). The CDR3 spells CASSLKTGELFF. The CDR3 nucleotides are TGTGCCAGCAGCTTGAAGACCGGGGAGCTGTTTTTT.

The chain links TRBV28 to TRBJ1-1; 7 bases fit TRBD1. Germline CDR1 reads MDHEN; CDR2 reads SYDVKM. The CDR3 extends over 14 amino acids. Trimming removed 2 bases from V and 7 bases from J; junction bases left unmatched: 7. Here the CDR3 reads CASSLDRAAGEAFF. The CDR3 bases are TGTGCCAGCAGTTTAGACAGGGCGGCGGGTGAAGCTTTCTTT.

The chain couples TRBV5-1 to TRBJ1-4; TRBD1 agrees at 8 bases. V lost 3 bases, J lost 8 bases, and 9 bases stayed unmatched. The CDR3 sequence is 15 residues long. Germline assignment: CDR1 SGHRS and CDR2 YFSETQ. In DNA form, the CDR3 reads TGCGCCAGCAGCTCCCAGGGGGCGACAGGGGAAAAACTGTTTTTT. This codes for CASSSQGATGEKLFF.

The V gene is TRBV11-2, the J gene TRBJ1-4, with TRBD1 matching 8 bases. The CDR3 sequence is 15 residues long. The V segment lost 1 base and the J segment 6 bases; nucleotides outside the gene matches: 4. Germline CDR1 reads SGHAT; CDR2 reads FQNNGV. CDR3 in DNA: TGTGCCAGCAGCTTAGCAGGGGGCCGGTATGAAAAACTGTTTTTT. This encodes CASSLAGGRYEKLFF.

This clone was counted between two and nine times. This chain uses TRBV4-1 with TRBJ2-2; 9 positions agree with TRBD2. The length of the CDR3 is 15 residues. Germline CDR1 reads MGHRA; CDR2 reads YSYEKL. V shed 1 base, J shed 8 bases, and the junction held 5 bases outside the gene matches. CDR3 region: CASSQGLAALGELFF. As DNA, the CDR3 is TGCGCCAGCAGCCAAGGACTAGCGGCGCTGGGGGAGCTGTTTTTT.